The rows below give T cell receptor beta chains drawn from one sample of a study of blood T cell repertoires in COVID-19. The repertoire was sequenced with immunoSEQ multiplex PCR; TCRdb's copy has only in-frame clones and lacks some. The table lists fewer than 120,000 clones, around 68% of them singletons, with roughly 7.5% in the top ten. The sequenced sample was peripheral blood. Receptors were obtained from a woman in her sixties or seventies with acute or convalescent COVID-19. CDR3s include the opening cysteine and the closing phenylalanine or tryptophan. The order of the fields is CDR3 DNA, CDR3 protein, CDR3 length, clone size, V gene, J gene, D gene. D genes are given only for firm matches. The size entry is marked missing in some rows and otherwise reads once, few, many or a size class.

TGTGCCAGCAGCCACCGAGGGGGGGGGCACACGAACACCGGGGAGCTGTTTTTT	CASSHRGGGHTNTGELFF	18	.	TRBV3-1/TRBV3-2	TRBJ2-2	.
TGCGCCAGCAGTGAAAGGCCCACCCACAGTCGCTCTGGAAACACCATATATTTT	CASSERPTHSRSGNTIYF	18	.	TRBV10-1	TRBJ1-3	.
TGTGCCAGCAGTTTAGCCGGACAGGGGCCGAGTCAGCCCCAGCATTTT	CASSLAGQGPSQPQHF	16	.	TRBV27	TRBJ1-5	TRBD1
TGTGCCAGCAGCTTAACTCGTGTGAACACTGAAGCTTTCTTT	CASSLTRVNTEAFF	14	few	TRBV11-2	TRBJ1-1	.
TGTGCCAGTAGTTCGCCGGGCCAGGGAAGCTATGGCTACACCTTC	CASSSPGQGSYGYTF	15	.	TRBV19	TRBJ1-2	.
TGTGCCAGCAGTTTTCCCAGGGTAAACACTGAAGCTTTCTTT	CASSFPRVNTEAFF	14	.	TRBV28	TRBJ1-1	.
TGCGCCAGCAGCTCCCGGGGGACAGGCGGGAACACTGAAGCTTTCTTT	CASSSRGTGGNTEAFF	16	.	TRBV5-1	TRBJ1-1	TRBD1
TGTGCCAGCAGCTTGTCATGGCTAGCGGACTCCTACAATGAGCAGTTCTTC	CASSLSWLADSYNEQFF	17	.	TRBV5-4	TRBJ2-1	TRBD2
TGTGCCACCAGTGATTCAGGGAGGCTAGCCAAAAACATTCAGTACTTC	CATSDSGRLAKNIQYF	16	.	TRBV24-1	TRBJ2-4	.
TGTGCCAGCTTCTGGGACAGGGGAGAGACCCAGTACTTC	CASFWDRGETQYF	13	many	TRBV5-8	TRBJ2-5	TRBD1
TGTGCCAGCAGCTTGGGACAACACTACGAGCAGTACTTC	CASSLGQHYEQYF	13	.	TRBV7-3	TRBJ2-7	.
TGTGCCAGCAGTCTCGGGGGGGTCACTGAAGCTTTCTTT	CASSLGGVTEAFF	13	.	TRBV12-3/TRBV12-4	TRBJ1-1	.
TGTGCCTGGAGTGTACAGGGGGCAGGAGATACGCAGTATTTT	CAWSVQGAGDTQYF	14	.	TRBV30	TRBJ2-3	TRBD1
TGTGCCAGCAGCTTAGGACTAGCGGGGGGGCGTACCTACAATGAGCAGTTCTTC	CASSLGLAGGRTYNEQFF	18	.	TRBV7-2	TRBJ2-1	TRBD2
TGTGCCTGGAGTGTACTGCAGGGGGAGACCATTTTCGGGAACACTGAAGCTTTCTTT	CAWSVLQGETIFGNTEAFF	19	few	TRBV30	TRBJ1-1	TRBD1